This T cell receptor (beta chain) comes out of a study of shared clonotypes between healthy human individuals. Study-level background: CD4 naive and CD4 memory each took three plates per donor, while CD8 naive took two and CD8 memory one.

Profiled with immunoSEQ multiplex PCR; TCRdb holds only in-frame clones, not every one. The sample records around 940,000 clones, more than 75% being singletons. This clone has ten or more counts. Its antigen is currently unknown. General study points: Of the naive CD4 clonotypes, 4% to 5% were shared across a handful of donors. On the whole, naive subsets had larger estimated richness than memory subsets had.

Trimming at V came to 5 bases and at J to 3 bases, leaving 5 bases not matched to a gene. The CDR3 extends over 15 amino acids. Looked up from germline, CDR1 is LNHDA and CDR2 is SQIVND (reference sequence). This chain connects TRBV19 to TRBJ1-3; 9 positions match TRBD1. Sequences were obtained from memory CD4+ T cells sorted from blood. Subset denoted: CD45RA-negative fraction. The receptor was isolated from a man aged 18 to 29 in good health. The CDR3 spells CASSWDRERGNTIYF. CDR3 in DNA: TGTGCCAGTAGTTGGGACAGGGAGCGTGGAAACACCATATATTTT.